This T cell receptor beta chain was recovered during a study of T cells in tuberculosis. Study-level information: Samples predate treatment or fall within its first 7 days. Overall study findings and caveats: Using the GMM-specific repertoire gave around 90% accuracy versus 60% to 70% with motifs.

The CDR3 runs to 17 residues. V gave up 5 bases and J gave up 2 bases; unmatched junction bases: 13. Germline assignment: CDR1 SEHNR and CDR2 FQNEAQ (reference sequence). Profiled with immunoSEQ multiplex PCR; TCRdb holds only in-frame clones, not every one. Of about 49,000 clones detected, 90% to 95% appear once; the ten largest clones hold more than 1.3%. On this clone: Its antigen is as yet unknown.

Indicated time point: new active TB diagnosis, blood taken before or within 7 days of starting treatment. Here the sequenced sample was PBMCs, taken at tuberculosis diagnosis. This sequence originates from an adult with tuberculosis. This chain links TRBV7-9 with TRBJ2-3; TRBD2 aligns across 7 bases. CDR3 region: CASSAGTLATITDTQYF. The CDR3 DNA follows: TGTGCCAGCAGCGCAGGAACACTAGCGACCATCACAGATACGCAGTATTTT. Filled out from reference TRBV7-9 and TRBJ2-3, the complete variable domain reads DTGVSQNPRHKITKRGQNVTFRCDPISEHNRLYWYRQTLGQGPEFLTYFQNEAQLEKSRLLSDRFSAERPKGSFSTLEIQRTEQGDSAMYLCASSAGTLATITDTQYFGPGTRLTVL.